Listed below are T cell receptor beta chains from one sample, sequenced in a study of long-term antiretroviral therapy in people with HIV. Assay: immunoSEQ multiplex PCR; the TCRdb copy retains only in-frame clones and omits some. The data hold some 15,000 clones, with approximately 79% observed a single time. Material: unsorted PBMCs, obtained 0.1 years after starting antiretroviral therapy. All receptors derive from a man aged 18 to 30 with HIV. The CDR3 runs from the conserved cysteine through the conserved F or W. The D gene is left open where the match is weak. Clone size is given for some rows only: seen once, a few or many times, or a class if the clone is expanded.

once,TRBV19,-,TRBJ1-2,TGTGCCAGTAGTACCCCTCAGGAAGTCCCTGGCTACACCTTC,CASSTPQEVPGYTF
-,TRBV27,TRBD2,TRBJ2-7,TGTGCCAGCAGTTTTTCGGGAGGCACCTACGAGCAGTACTTC,CASSFSGGTYEQYF
once,TRBV29-1,-,TRBJ2-5,TGCAGCGTTGAAGTTGGGGGGAAAGAGACCCAGTACTTC,CSVEVGGKETQYF
-,TRBV2,-,TRBJ2-2,TGTGCCAGCAGGGAAGAACAGGGCGACACCGGGGAGCTGTTTTTT,CASREEQGDTGELFF
-,TRBV14,TRBD1,TRBJ2-7,TGTGCCAGCAGCCAAGTTATAGGGGGCTTCCCCCCCTACGAGCAGTACTTC,CASSQVIGGFPPYEQYF
-,TRBV18,TRBD2,TRBJ2-1,TGTGCCAGCTCACCACCGGCGGGGGGGTCACAGCAGTTCTTC,CASSPPAGGSQQFF
-,TRBV11-2,TRBD2,TRBJ2-7,TGTGCCAGCAGCTTAGTATTGGGGACTAGTAGCTCCTACGAGCAGTACTTC,CASSLVLGTSSSYEQYF
-,TRBV5-6,-,TRBJ1-6,TGTGCCAGCAGCCCGGAGGGGACTCAGAATTCACCCCTCCACTTT,CASSPEGTQNSPLHF
-,TRBV4-1,TRBD2,TRBJ2-1,TGCGCCAGCAGCCAAAGGAGCGGGGATTACAATGAGCAGTTCTTC,CASSQRSGDYNEQFF
-,TRBV6-5,TRBD1,TRBJ2-7,TGTGCCAGCAGTCGCTTGGGACAGCTCTACGAGCAGTACTTC,CASSRLGQLYEQYF
-,TRBV7-6,TRBD2,TRBJ2-7,TGTGCCAGCAGCTCTAGCGGGAGCTCCTACGAGCAGTACTTC,CASSSSGSSYEQYF
-,TRBV7-2,TRBD2,TRBJ2-5,TGTGCCAGCAGCTACCGAGCGGGGGGGTATGAGACCCAGTACTTC,CASSYRAGGYETQYF
-,TRBV5-3,TRBD1,TRBJ1-1,TGTGCCAGAAGCTCGCTACAGGGGGCTGGGACTGAAGCTTTCTTT,CARSSLQGAGTEAFF
-,TRBV6-1,TRBD1,TRBJ1-1,TGTGCCAGCATTCCGACAGGGTACACTGAAGCTTTCTTT,CASIPTGYTEAFF
-,TRBV7-8,TRBD2,TRBJ2-3,TGTGCCAGCAGCCCACCATCGGGACTAAGCACAGATACGCAGTATTTT,CASSPPSGLSTDTQYF
once,TRBV27,-,TRBJ1-6,TGTGCCAGCAGTTTATCGGGGGGCGAGTCCTATAATTCACCCCTCCACTTT,CASSLSGGESYNSPLHF
-,TRBV6-4,-,TRBJ2-1,TGTGCCAGCAGTGACTCCGACGCCCACAATGAGCAGTTCTTC,CASSDSDAHNEQFF
-,TRBV19,-,TRBJ1-2,TGTGCCAGTAGTATCGGGGCCGACCTCACCTTC,CASSIGADLTF
-,TRBV7-9,-,TRBJ1-1,TGTGCCAGCAGCCAAGTGAGTCTGCCCGAAGCTTTCTTT,CASSQVSLPEAFF
-,TRBV4-1,-,TRBJ2-1,TGCGCCAGCAGCCAAGATCCCCGGGGGGCAGATGAGCAGTTCTTC,CASSQDPRGADEQFF
-,TRBV5-4,-,TRBJ2-5,TGTGCCAGCAGCTTGAAGGGTGGGGAGACCCAGTACTTC,CASSLKGGETQYF
-,TRBV7-3,-,TRBJ1-1,TGTGCCAGCAGCCTAATGGGGGGGGTGAACACTGAAGCTTTCTTT,CASSLMGGVNTEAFF
-,TRBV5-4,TRBD1,TRBJ2-7,TGTGCCAGCAGTTCTAGACAGGGGGAGACCTACGAGCAGTACTTC,CASSSRQGETYEQYF
-,TRBV7-8,-,TRBJ2-3,TGTGCCAGCAGCTTAGGAGTAGGGGGCACAGATACGCAGTATTTT,CASSLGVGGTDTQYF
-,TRBV4-1,TRBD2,TRBJ2-7,TGCGCCAGCAGCCAAGTGAGCGGGAGTCCCGCCTACGAGCAGTACTTC,CASSQVSGSPAYEQYF
-,TRBV4-3,-,TRBJ2-7,TGCGCCAGCAGCCAAGAAGACCTTGGGACGTACGAGCAGTACTTC,CASSQEDLGTYEQYF
-,TRBV29-1,TRBD1,TRBJ1-2,TGCAGCGTGGCCGGGACAGAGGTCTATGGCTACACCTTC,CSVAGTEVYGYTF
once,TRBV10-3,TRBD1,TRBJ1-1,TGTGCCATCAGTGAGTCGACAGGGCAAGCTTTCTTT,CAISESTGQAFF
-,TRBV7-9,-,TRBJ1-2,TGTGCCAGCAGGACCGCAACAGGGTGGCGTGGCTACACCTTC,CASRTATGWRGYTF
-,TRBV7-9,-,TRBJ2-1,TGTGCCAGCAGCTTACGTTACAATGAGCAGTTCTTC,CASSLRYNEQFF
-,TRBV6-1,-,TRBJ1-5,TGTGCCAGCAATGGGGGGATTGATCAGCCCCAGCATTTT,CASNGGIDQPQHF
-,TRBV7-2,-,TRBJ2-1,TGTGCCAGCTTCTTGGGGGGGGGCAACAATGAGCAGTTCTTC,CASFLGGGNNEQFF
-,TRBV19,-,TRBJ1-6,TGTGCCAGTACCCAGGGAGGCTCTTATAGCCTCCACTTT,CASTQGGSYSLHF
-,TRBV9,-,TRBJ1-1,TGTGCCAGCAGCGTAGAAGACTCAGGGGTTGGGGTTTCGAACACTGAAGCTTTCTTT,CASSVEDSGVGVSNTEAFF
-,TRBV6-5,-,TRBJ1-1,TGTGCCAGCAGCTACGGGGGCTCGTACACTGAAGCTTTCTTT,CASSYGGSYTEAFF
-,TRBV4-1,-,TRBJ1-2,TGCGCCAGCAGCCAATTTCTACAGGGAAACTATGGCTACACCTTC,CASSQFLQGNYGYTF
-,TRBV11-2,-,TRBJ2-7,TGTGCCAGCAGCTTAGAGGCTAGCCGATCCTCCTACGAGCAGTACTTC,CASSLEASRSSYEQYF
-,TRBV6-5,-,TRBJ1-2,TGTGCCAGCAGTTATCTTGCGGTCGGTAGCTATGGCTACACCTTC,CASSYLAVGSYGYTF
-,TRBV2,-,TRBJ1-1,TGTGCCAGCAGTGAAGCCGGGGGAATAGACACTGAAGCTTTCTTT,CASSEAGGIDTEAFF
few,TRBV2,-,TRBJ1-1,TGTGCCAGCAGCGTGGGGGGAGTGAACACTGAAGCTTTCTTT,CASSVGGVNTEAFF
-,TRBV19,TRBD1,TRBJ2-1,TGTGCCAGTAGAACCGGACAGGTTCGCGAGCAGTTCTTC,CASRTGQVREQFF
-,TRBV7-9,TRBD1,TRBJ2-2,TGTGCCAGCAGGCAGGGGGCGGACACCGGGGAGCTGTTTTTT,CASRQGADTGELFF
-,TRBV7-9,-,TRBJ1-1,TGTGCCAGCAGCCCAGGGAGGGCCGAAGCTTTCTTT,CASSPGRAEAFF